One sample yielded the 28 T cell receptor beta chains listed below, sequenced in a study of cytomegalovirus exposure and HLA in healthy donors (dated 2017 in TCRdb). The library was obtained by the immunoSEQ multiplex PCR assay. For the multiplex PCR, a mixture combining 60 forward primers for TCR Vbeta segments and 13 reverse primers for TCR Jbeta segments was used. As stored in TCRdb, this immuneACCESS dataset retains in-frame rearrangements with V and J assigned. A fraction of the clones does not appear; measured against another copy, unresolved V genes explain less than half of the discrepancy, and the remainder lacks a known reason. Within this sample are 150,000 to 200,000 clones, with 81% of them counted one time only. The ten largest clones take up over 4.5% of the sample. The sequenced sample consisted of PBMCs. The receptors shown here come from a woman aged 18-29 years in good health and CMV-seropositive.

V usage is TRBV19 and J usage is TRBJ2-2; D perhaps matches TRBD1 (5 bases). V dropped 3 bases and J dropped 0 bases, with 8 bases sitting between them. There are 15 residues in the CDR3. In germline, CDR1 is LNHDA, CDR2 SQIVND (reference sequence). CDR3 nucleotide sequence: TGTGCCAGTAGTATGGGGCGAGCGAACACCGGGGAGCTGTTTTTT. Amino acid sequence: CASSMGRANTGELFF.

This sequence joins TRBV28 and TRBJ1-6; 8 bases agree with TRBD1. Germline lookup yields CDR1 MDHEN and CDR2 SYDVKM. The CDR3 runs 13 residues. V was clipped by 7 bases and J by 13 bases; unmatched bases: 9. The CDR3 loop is CASNRDRYSPLHF. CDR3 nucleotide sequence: TGTGCCAGCAACAGGGACAGGTACTCGCCCCTCCACTTT.

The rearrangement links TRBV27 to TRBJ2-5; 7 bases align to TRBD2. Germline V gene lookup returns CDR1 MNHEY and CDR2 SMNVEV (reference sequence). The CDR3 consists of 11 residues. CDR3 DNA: TGTGGAAGGGAGGGCGGGGTGGCCCAGTACTTC. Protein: CGREGGVAQYF.

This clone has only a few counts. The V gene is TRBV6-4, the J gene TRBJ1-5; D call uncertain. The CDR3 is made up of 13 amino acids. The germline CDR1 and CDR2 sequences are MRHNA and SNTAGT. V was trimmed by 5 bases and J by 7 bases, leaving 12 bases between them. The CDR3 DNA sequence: TGTGCCAGCAGTCCGGAGGGTGGCCAGCCCCAGCATTTT. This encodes CASSPEGGQPQHF.

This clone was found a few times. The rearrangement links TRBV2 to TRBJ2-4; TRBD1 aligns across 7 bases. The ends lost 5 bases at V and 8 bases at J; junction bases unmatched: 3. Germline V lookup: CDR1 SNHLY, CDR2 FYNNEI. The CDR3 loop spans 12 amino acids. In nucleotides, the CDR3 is TGTGCCAGCAGTTCCGGGACAGACATTCAGTACTTC. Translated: CASSSGTDIQYF.

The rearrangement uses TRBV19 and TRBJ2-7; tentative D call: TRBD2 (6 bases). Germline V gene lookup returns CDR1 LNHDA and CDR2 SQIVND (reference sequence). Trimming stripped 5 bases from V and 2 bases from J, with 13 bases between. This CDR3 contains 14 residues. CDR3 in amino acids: CASSLGGIAYEQYF. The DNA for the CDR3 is TGTGCCAGTAGTCTCGGGGGAATCGCCTACGAGCAGTACTTC.

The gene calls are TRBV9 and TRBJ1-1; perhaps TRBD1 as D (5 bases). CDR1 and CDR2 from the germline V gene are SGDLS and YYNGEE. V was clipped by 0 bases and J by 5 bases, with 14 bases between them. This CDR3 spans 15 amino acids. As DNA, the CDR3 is TGTGCCAGCAGCGTAGCAGATTTTGGGGGGACTGAAGCTTTCTTT. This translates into CASSVADFGGTEAFF.

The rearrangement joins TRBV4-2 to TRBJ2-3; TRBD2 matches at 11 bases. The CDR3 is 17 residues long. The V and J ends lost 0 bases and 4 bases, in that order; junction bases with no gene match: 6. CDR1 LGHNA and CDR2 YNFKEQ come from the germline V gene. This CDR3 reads CASSQDSGGALADTQYF. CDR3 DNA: TGTGCCAGCAGCCAAGATAGCGGGGGGGCCTTGGCAGATACGCAGTATTTT.

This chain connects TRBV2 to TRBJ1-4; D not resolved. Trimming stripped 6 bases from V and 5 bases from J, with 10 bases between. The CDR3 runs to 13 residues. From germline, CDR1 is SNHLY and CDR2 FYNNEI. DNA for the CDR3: TGTGCCAGCAGCATGGGCGCAAATGAAAAACTGTTTTTT. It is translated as CASSMGANEKLFF.

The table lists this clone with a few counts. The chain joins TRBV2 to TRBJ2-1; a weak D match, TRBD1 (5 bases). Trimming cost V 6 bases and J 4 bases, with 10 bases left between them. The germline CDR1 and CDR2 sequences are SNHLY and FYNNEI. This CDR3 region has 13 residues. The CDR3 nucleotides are TGTGCCAGCAGGCAGGGAAGTTACAATGAGCAGTTCTTC. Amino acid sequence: CASRQGSYNEQFF. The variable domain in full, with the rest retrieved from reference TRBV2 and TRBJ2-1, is EPEVTQTPSHQVTQMGQEVILRCVPISNHLYFYWYRQILGQKVEFLVSFYNNEISEKSEIFDDQFSVERPDGSNFTLKIRSTKLEDSAMYFCASRQGSYNEQFFGPGTRLTVL.

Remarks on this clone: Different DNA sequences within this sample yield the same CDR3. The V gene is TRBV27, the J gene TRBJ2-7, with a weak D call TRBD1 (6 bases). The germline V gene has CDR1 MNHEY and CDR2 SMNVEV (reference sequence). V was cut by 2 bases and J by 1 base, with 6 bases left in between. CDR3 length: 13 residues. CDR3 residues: CASSLRGSYEQYF. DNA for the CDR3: TGTGCCAGCAGTTTAAGGGGGTCCTACGAGCAGTACTTC.

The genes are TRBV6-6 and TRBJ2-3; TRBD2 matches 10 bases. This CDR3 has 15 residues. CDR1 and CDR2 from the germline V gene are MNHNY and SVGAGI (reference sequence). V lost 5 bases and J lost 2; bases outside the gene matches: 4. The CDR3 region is CASSRTSGYTDTQYF. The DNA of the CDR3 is TGTGCCAGCAGTAGGACTAGCGGATACACAGATACGCAGTATTTT.

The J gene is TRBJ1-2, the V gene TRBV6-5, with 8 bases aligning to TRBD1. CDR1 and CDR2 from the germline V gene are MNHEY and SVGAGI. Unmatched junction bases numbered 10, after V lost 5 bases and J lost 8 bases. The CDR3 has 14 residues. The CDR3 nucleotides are TGTGCCAGCAGTCTGTCGGACAGGGTAGGCGGCTACACCTTC. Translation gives CASSLSDRVGGYTF.

The CDR3 loop reads CAISEGQGNPYEQYF. The DNA of the CDR3 is TGTGCCATCAGTGAGGGCCAGGGGAACCCTTACGAGCAGTACTTC. The chain recombines TRBV10-3 with TRBJ2-7; D may be TRBD1 (6 bases). CDR1 and CDR2 from the germline V gene are ENHRY and SYGVKD. The CDR3 covers 15 residues. Between the trimmed V and J ends, which lost 2 bases and 4 bases, there was a span of 15 bases.

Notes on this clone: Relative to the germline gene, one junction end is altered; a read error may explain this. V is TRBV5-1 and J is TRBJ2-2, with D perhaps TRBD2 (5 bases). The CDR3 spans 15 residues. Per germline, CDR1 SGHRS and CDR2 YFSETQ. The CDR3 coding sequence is TGCGCCAGCAGCTTGGTTCAGTCGAACACCGGGGAGCTGGTTTTT. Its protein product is CASSLVQSNTGELVF. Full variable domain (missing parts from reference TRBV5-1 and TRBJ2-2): KAGVTQTPRYLIKTRGQQVTLSCSPISGHRSVSWYQQTPGQGLQFLFEYFSETQRNKGNFPGRFSGRQFSNSRSEMNVSTLELGDSALYLCASSLVQSNTGELVFGEGSRLTVL.

The chain's CDR3 is CASSSDRNNSPLHF. DNA of the CDR3: TGTGCCAGCAGCTCCGACAGAAATAATTCACCCCTCCACTTT. This chain links TRBV7-8 with TRBJ1-6; the D gene is possibly TRBD1 (5 bases). The CDR3 is made up of 14 amino acids. Trimming shortened V by 4 bases and J by 5 bases, and 9 bases separated the two germline ends. CDR1 and CDR2 from the germline V gene are SGHVS and FQNEAQ.

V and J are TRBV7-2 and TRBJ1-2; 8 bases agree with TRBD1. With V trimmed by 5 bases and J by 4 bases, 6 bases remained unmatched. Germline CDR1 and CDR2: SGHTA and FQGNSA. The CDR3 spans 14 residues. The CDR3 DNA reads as TGTGCCAGCAGCACTGGGACAGGAGGCTATGGCTACACCTTC. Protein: CASSTGTGGYGYTF. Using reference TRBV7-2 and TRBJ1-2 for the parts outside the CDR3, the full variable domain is GAGVSQSPSNKVTEKGKDVELRCDPISGHTALYWYRQSLGQGLEFLIYFQGNSAPDKSGLPSDRFSAERTGGSVSTLTIQRTQQEDSAVYLCASSTGTGGYGYTFGSGTRLTVV.

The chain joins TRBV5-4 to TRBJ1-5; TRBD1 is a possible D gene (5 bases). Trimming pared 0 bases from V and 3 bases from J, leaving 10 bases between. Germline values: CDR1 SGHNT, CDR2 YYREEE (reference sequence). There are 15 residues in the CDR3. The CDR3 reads CASSLGRGDNQPQHF. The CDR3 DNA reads TGTGCCAGCAGCTTGGGACGGGGGGACAATCAGCCCCAGCATTTT.

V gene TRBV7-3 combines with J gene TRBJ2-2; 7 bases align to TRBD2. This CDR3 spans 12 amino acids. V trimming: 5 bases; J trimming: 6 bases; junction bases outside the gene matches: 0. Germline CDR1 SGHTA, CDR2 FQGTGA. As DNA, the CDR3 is TGTGCCAGCAGCCGGGGGGCCGGGGAGCTGTTTTTT. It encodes CASSRGAGELFF.

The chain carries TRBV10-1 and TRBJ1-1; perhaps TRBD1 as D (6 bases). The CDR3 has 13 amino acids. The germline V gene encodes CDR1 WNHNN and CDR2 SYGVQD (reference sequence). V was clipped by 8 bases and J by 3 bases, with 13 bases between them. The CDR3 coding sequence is TGCGCCAGCCCGGGACAAGTGGACACTGAAGCTTTCTTT. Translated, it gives CASPGQVDTEAFF.

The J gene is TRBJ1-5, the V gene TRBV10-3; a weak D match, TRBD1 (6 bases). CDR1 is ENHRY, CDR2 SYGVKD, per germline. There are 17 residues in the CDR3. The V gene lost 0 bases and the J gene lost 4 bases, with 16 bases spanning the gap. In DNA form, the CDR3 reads TGTGCCATCAGTGAGTCGGGGAGGGGGAACTCAAATCAGCCCCAGCATTTT. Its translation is CAISESGRGNSNQPQHF.

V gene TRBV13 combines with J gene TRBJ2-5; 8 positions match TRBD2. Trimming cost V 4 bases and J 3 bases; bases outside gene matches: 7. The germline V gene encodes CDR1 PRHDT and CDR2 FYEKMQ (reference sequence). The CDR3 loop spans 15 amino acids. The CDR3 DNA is TGTGCCAGCAGCTCCCCCTTTAGCGGGGAAGAGACCCAGTACTTC. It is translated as CASSSPFSGEETQYF. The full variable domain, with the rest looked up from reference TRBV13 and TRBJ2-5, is AAGVIQSPRHLIKEKRETATLKCYPIPRHDTVYWYQQGPGQDPQFLISFYEKMQSDKGSIPDRFSAQQFSDYHSELNMSSLELGDSALYFCASSSPFSGEETQYFGPGTRLLVL.

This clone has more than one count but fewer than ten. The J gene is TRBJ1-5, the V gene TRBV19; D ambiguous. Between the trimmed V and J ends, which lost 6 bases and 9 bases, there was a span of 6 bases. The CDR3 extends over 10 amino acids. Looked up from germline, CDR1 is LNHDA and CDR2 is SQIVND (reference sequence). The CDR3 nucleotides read TGTGCCAGTAGGGAGCGGCCCCAGCATTTT. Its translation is CASRERPQHF.

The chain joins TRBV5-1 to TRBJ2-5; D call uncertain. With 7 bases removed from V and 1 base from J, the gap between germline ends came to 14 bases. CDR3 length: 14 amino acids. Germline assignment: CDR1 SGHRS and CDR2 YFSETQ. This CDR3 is CASHTDLSQETQYF. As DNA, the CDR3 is TGCGCCAGCCACACAGACCTCTCCCAAGAGACCCAGTACTTC.

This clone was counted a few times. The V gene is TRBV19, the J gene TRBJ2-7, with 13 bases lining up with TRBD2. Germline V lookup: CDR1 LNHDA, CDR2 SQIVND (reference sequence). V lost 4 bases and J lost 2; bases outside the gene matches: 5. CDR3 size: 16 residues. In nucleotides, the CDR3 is TGTGCCAGTAGTAAAGGACTAGCGGGGGATACCTACGAGCAGTACTTC. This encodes CASSKGLAGDTYEQYF.

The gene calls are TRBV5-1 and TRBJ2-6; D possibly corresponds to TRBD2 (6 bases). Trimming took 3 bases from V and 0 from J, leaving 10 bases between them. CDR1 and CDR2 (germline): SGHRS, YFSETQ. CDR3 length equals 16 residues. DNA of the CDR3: TGCGCCAGCAGCTCGGGAGATGTCTCTGGGGCCAACGTCCTGACTTTC. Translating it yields CASSSGDVSGANVLTF.

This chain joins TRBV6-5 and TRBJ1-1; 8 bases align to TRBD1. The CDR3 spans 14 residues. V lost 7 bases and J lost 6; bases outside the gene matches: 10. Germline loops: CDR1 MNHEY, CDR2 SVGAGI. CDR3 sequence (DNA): TGTGCCAGCACCGCGGACAGGGTATGGGCTGAAGCTTTCTTT. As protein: CASTADRVWAEAFF.

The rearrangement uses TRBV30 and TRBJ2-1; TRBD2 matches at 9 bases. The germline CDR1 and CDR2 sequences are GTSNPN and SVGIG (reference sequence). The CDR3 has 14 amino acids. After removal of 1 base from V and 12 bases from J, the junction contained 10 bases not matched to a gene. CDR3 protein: CAWSGLRGGRLQFF. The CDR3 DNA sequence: TGTGCCTGGAGTGGCCTGCGGGGGGGCCGCTTGCAGTTCTTC.